These 12 T cell receptor beta chains share one sample of origin, sequenced in a study of blood T cell repertoires in COVID-19. Assay used: immunoSEQ multiplex PCR; TCRdb lists only in-frame clones, some missing. The sample includes tens of thousands of clones, more than 75% of them seen just once. Sequenced material: peripheral blood. These receptors came from a human donor in a cohort sampled during active COVID-19.

The chain uses TRBV7-2 and TRBJ1-5, with 9 bases that match TRBD1. The CDR3 consists of 15 residues. J gave up 1 base and V 7 bases, and 5 bases lay outside the gene matches. Per the germline V gene, CDR1 is SGHTA and CDR2 is FQGNSA. CDR3 loop: CASNQGQGSNQPQHF. The DNA of the CDR3 is TGTGCCAGCAACCAGGGACAGGGCAGCAATCAGCCCCAGCATTTT.

The chain employs TRBV11-2 and TRBJ2-5; 9 bases agree with TRBD1. Per germline, CDR1 SGHAT and CDR2 FQNNGV. V was clipped by 4 bases and J by 8 bases; unmatched bases: 14. This CDR3 comprises 16 residues. Here the CDR3 DNA reads TGTGCCAGCAGCTCAACAGGACAGGGGAGTAGGGATACCCAGTACTTC. This gives the protein CASSSTGQGSRDTQYF.

V gene TRBV5-1 combines with J gene TRBJ2-3; 8 positions agree with TRBD2. CDR1 is SGHRS, CDR2 YFSETQ, per germline. This CDR3 comprises 15 residues. V shed 0 bases and J 4 bases; nucleotides not matched to a gene: 4. CDR3 sequence reads: CASSLDGGAPDTQYF. The DNA for the CDR3 is TGCGCCAGCAGCTTGGACGGGGGGGCCCCAGATACGCAGTATTTT.

V gene TRBV20-1 combines with J gene TRBJ2-2; no firm D call. Deletions cut 3 bases from V and 0 bases from J, with 11 bases between. CDR1 DFQATT and CDR2 SNEGSKA come from the germline V gene (reference sequence). This CDR3 spans 15 amino acids. The CDR3, as DNA: TGCAGTGCTAGTTCGGGTCGAGCGAACACCGGGGAGCTGTTTTTT. It translates to CSASSGRANTGELFF.

V and J are TRBV6-4 and TRBJ2-3; weak D call: TRBD1 (5 bases). Germline loops: CDR1 MRHNA, CDR2 SNTAGT. The CDR3 runs to 14 residues. Trimming stripped 6 bases from V and 2 bases from J, with 12 bases between. CDR3 nucleotides: TGTGCCAGCAGCTCAAGGGGCTTCACAGATACGCAGTATTTT. It codes for CASSSRGFTDTQYF.

The V gene is TRBV28, the J gene TRBJ1-2, with TRBD1 identical over 7 bases. CDR1 MDHEN and CDR2 SYDVKM come from the germline V gene. With 6 bases clipped from V and 9 bases from J, the junction kept 10 bases outside the gene matches. The CDR3 is made up of 13 amino acids. The CDR3 reads CASSLDRGLSYTF. The CDR3 DNA reads as TGTGCCAGCAGCCTAGATAGGGGGCTTAGCTACACCTTC.

The chain is built from TRBV6-5 and TRBJ1-1, with D possibly matching TRBD1 (5 bases). The V end lost 0 bases, the J end lost 4 bases, and 9 bases lay between the germline ends. Germline V lookup: CDR1 MNHEY, CDR2 SVGAGI. The length of the CDR3 is 14 residues. CDR3 coding DNA: TGTGCCAGCAGTTACTCGGGGGGAGGCACTGAAGCTTTCTTT. Protein sequence: CASSYSGGGTEAFF.

The rearrangement uses TRBV13 and TRBJ2-1, with TRBD2 matching 12 bases. After removal of 1 base from V and 9 bases from J, the junction contained 10 bases not matched to a gene. The CDR3 extends over 17 amino acids. Germline assignment: CDR1 PRHDT and CDR2 FYEKMQ (reference sequence). The CDR3 region has the DNA TGTGCCAGCAGCTTAGTTCGGCTAGCGGGGGGGCCTGGTGAGCAGTTCTTC. As protein: CASSLVRLAGGPGEQFF.

The V call is TRBV9, the J call TRBJ1-2; D remains ambiguous. The CDR3 runs to 16 residues. Per the germline V gene, CDR1 is SGDLS and CDR2 is YYNGEE. Deletions cut 0 bases from V and 5 bases from J, with 17 bases between. The CDR3 loop is CASSVGPPGSGYGYTF. Here the CDR3 DNA reads TGTGCCAGCAGCGTAGGCCCCCCGGGGTCTGGGTATGGCTACACCTTC.

CDR3: CASSWDRGAAGNTIYF. The CDR3 DNA sequence: TGTGCCAGCAGCTGGGACAGGGGGGCGGCTGGAAACACCATATATTTT. This rearrangement joins TRBV6-6 to TRBJ1-3; TRBD1 agrees at 11 bases. There are 16 residues in the CDR3. V lost 6 bases, J lost 2 bases, and 6 bases stayed unmatched. Germline V gene lookup returns CDR1 MNHNY and CDR2 SVGAGI (reference sequence).

This clone showed up just once. This chain uses TRBV7-8 with TRBJ1-1; tentatively, D is TRBD1 (5 bases). The V gene's germline CDR1 is SGHVS and CDR2 FQNEAQ. This CDR3 is built from 13 residues. With 5 bases removed from V and 1 base from J, the gap between germline ends came to 8 bases. The CDR3, as DNA: TGTGCCAGCAGCCTTGACAGGAACACTGAAGCTTTCTTT. Its protein product is CASSLDRNTEAFF.

The CDR3 loop is CASSLGLAVPAYEQYF. The CDR3 DNA reads as TGTGCCAGCAGCTTGGGACTAGCGGTTCCAGCCTACGAGCAGTACTTC. The chain recombines TRBV5-4 with TRBJ2-7; 9 bases line up with TRBD2. Germline trimming cut 0 bases from V and 2 bases from J; bases unmatched to any gene: 6. Germline CDR1 and CDR2: SGHNT and YYREEE (reference sequence). The CDR3 has 16 amino acids.